The 31 T cell receptor beta chains in this list originate from one sample, sequenced in a study of sequential checkpoint blockade in melanoma. Assay used: immunoSEQ multiplex PCR; TCRdb lists only in-frame clones, some missing. The sample has about 6,400 clones, 15% to 20% seen once. Treatment specified: randomized to nivolumab then ipilimumab (arm A) or the reverse (arm B). This sample comprised tumor tissue (inferred from file names), obtained from a patient given nivolumab and ipilimumab in sequence. The source is a human donor with melanoma.

V usage is TRBV19 and J usage is TRBJ2-7, with 8 bases that match TRBD2. The CDR3 is 17 amino acids. CDR1 is LNHDA and CDR2 is SQIVND in the germline V gene (reference sequence). With V trimmed by 7 bases and J by 2 bases, 16 bases remained unmatched. CDR3 sequence reads: CASIFPDGRVRTYEQYF. The CDR3 DNA sequence: TGTGCCAGTATTTTCCCCGACGGGAGGGTGAGGACCTACGAGCAGTACTTC.

This clone was detected a few times. The gene calls are TRBV6-8 and TRBJ2-2, with 11 bases that match TRBD1. CDR1 is MNHGY, CDR2 SAAAGT, per germline. The CDR3 extends over 13 amino acids. V dropped 10 bases and J dropped 7; count of bases not matched to a gene: 5. CDR3 region: CAIQGQGDGELFF. For the CDR3, the DNA is TGTGCCATCCAGGGACAGGGGGACGGGGAGCTGTTTTTT.

This clone was recorded many times. The rearrangement joins TRBV9 to TRBJ2-2, with 16 bases that match TRBD2. V lost 3 bases to trimming and J lost 6 bases; unmatched junction nucleotides: 8. The CDR3 covers 18 residues. CDR1 SGDLS and CDR2 YYNGEE come from the germline V gene. This chain's CDR3 is CASSASGLAGGPSGELFF. The CDR3 DNA sequence: TGTGCCAGCAGCGCGTCGGGACTAGCGGGGGGGCCCTCCGGGGAGCTGTTTTTT.

This clone was found a few times. The V gene is TRBV9, the J gene TRBJ2-3, with TRBD2 matching 10 bases. CDR3 size: 16 residues. Germline loops: CDR1 SGDLS, CDR2 YYNGEE. Germline trimming cut 5 bases from V and 4 bases from J; bases unmatched to any gene: 10. In nucleotides, the CDR3 is TGTGCCAGCAGTGACAGCGGGGGGGCTGGAGCAGATACGCAGTATTTT. It yields the protein CASSDSGGAGADTQYF.

This clone is judged medium-sized (0.01 to 0.1%). The V and J genes are TRBV30 and TRBJ1-1, with 8 positions matching TRBD1. The length of the CDR3 is 14 residues. The trim removed 1 base at V and 1 base at J, leaving 2 bases unmatched. In germline, CDR1 is GTSNPN, CDR2 SVGIG (reference sequence). This CDR3 reads CAWSAGGENTEAFF. In nucleotides, the CDR3 is TGTGCCTGGAGTGCAGGGGGCGAGAACACTGAAGCTTTCTTT.

The V and J genes are TRBV10-1 and TRBJ2-3, with TRBD2 matching over 13 bases. CDR3 size: 16 residues. Germline loops: CDR1 WNHNN, CDR2 SYGVQD (reference sequence). The V segment lost 0 bases and the J segment 4 bases; nucleotides outside the gene matches: 1. CDR3 protein: CASSESTSGGADTQYF. CDR3 sequence (DNA): TGCGCCAGCAGTGAGTCCACTAGCGGGGGGGCAGATACGCAGTATTTT.

In its sample, this clone is large. The gene calls are TRBV11-3 and TRBJ2-3; D remains unclear. Germline values: CDR1 SGHNT, CDR2 YENEEA. V gave up 6 bases and J gave up 1 base, with 11 bases separating them. The CDR3 length is 14 residues. DNA of the CDR3: TGTGCCAGCAGTGTAGCTCTCGGCACAGATACGCAGTATTTT. Translation: CASSVALGTDTQYF.

The rearrangement uses TRBV10-2 and TRBJ2-1; D remains ambiguous. The CDR3 length is 13 residues. Germline-derived CDR1 and CDR2 are WSHSY and SAAADI. The germline V and J ends were trimmed by 8 bases and 4 bases, with 12 bases remaining between them. In nucleotides, the CDR3 is TGCGCCAGCCTGGCAAATTTGTACAATGAGCAGTTCTTC. Translating gives CASLANLYNEQFF.

This clone was counted between two and nine times. V is TRBV30 and J is TRBJ2-7, with D unclear. Trimming removed 5 bases from V and 2 bases from J, with 10 bases in between. Germline CDR1 reads GTSNPN; CDR2 reads SVGIG (reference sequence). The CDR3 runs to 12 residues. This CDR3 is CAWGVLTYEQYF. CDR3 bases: TGTGCCTGGGGGGTACTCACCTACGAGCAGTACTTC.

This chain uses TRBV30 with TRBJ2-6, with D maybe TRBD1 (5 bases). V lost 5 bases to trimming and J lost 0 bases, with 11 bases between them. The CDR3 length is 15 residues. Looked up from germline, CDR1 is GTSNPN and CDR2 is SVGIG (reference sequence). The CDR3 sequence: CAWYNRYSGANVLTF. The CDR3 DNA is TGTGCCTGGTACAACAGGTACTCTGGGGCCAACGTCCTGACTTTC.

This clone was seen a handful of times. V is TRBV5-1 and J is TRBJ2-7; D not resolved. The CDR3 consists of 16 residues. The V end was cut by 0 bases, the J end by 1 base, with 14 bases between. CDR1 and CDR2 from the germline V gene are SGHRS and YFSETQ. CDR3 protein: CASSLGLRLKSYEQYF. The CDR3, as DNA: TGCGCCAGCAGCTTGGGTCTTAGGCTTAAGTCCTACGAGCAGTACTTC. The whole variable domain, filled in from reference TRBV5-1 and TRBJ2-7, reads KAGVTQTPRYLIKTRGQQVTLSCSPISGHRSVSWYQQTPGQGLQFLFEYFSETQRNKGNFPGRFSGRQFSNSRSEMNVSTLELGDSALYLCASSLGLRLKSYEQYFGPGTRLTVT.

V and J are TRBV30 and TRBJ2-2, with D maybe TRBD2 (6 bases). V was clipped by 0 bases and J by 6 bases, with 8 bases between them. This CDR3 contains 13 residues. The germline CDR1 and CDR2 sequences are GTSNPN and SVGIG (reference sequence). The CDR3 here is CAWSVSGAGELFF. In nucleotides, the CDR3 is TGTGCCTGGAGTGTATCGGGGGCCGGGGAGCTGTTTTTT.

The rearrangement links TRBV19 to TRBJ2-2, with 11 bases that match TRBD2. The CDR3 sequence is 18 residues long. Per the germline V gene, CDR1 is LNHDA and CDR2 is SQIVND (reference sequence). V shed 1 base and J 5 bases; nucleotides not matched to a gene: 9. This chain's CDR3 is CASSIVRPSGGLTGELFF. CDR3 DNA: TGTGCCAGTAGTATAGTTCGCCCTAGCGGGGGGTTAACCGGGGAGCTGTTTTTT.

The chain has TRBV18 and TRBJ1-3, with D unclear. Germline V gives CDR1 KGHSH, CDR2 LQKENI. Between the trimmed V and J ends, which lost 3 bases and 0 bases, there was a span of 12 bases. The CDR3 has 16 amino acids. CDR3 region: CASSPVIQSSGNTIYF. The DNA for the CDR3 is TGTGCCAGCTCACCGGTTATTCAGAGCTCTGGAAACACCATATATTTT.

This chain links TRBV19 with TRBJ2-3, with 9 bases lining up with TRBD1. The CDR3 has 15 amino acids. The germline CDR1 and CDR2 sequences are LNHDA and SQIVND (reference sequence). V lost 5 bases, J lost 1 base, and 4 bases stayed unmatched. The CDR3 DNA reads as TGTGCCAGTAGTCCCGACAGGGGGGGCACAGATACGCAGTATTTT. Protein product: CASSPDRGGTDTQYF. The whole variable domain, filled in from reference TRBV19 and TRBJ2-3, reads DGGITQSPKYLFRKEGQNVTLSCEQNLNHDAMYWYRQDPGQGLRLIYYSQIVNDFQKGDIAEGYSVSREKKESFPLTVTSAQKNPTAFYLCASSPDRGGTDTQYFGPGTRLTVL.

This clone came up a few times. The rearrangement links TRBV10-2 to TRBJ2-5, with TRBD2 matching 7 bases. The CDR3 has 13 residues. J gave up 5 bases and V 6 bases, and 6 bases lay outside the gene matches. Germline lookup yields CDR1 WSHSY and CDR2 SAAADI. The CDR3 region is CASRSWGGETQYF. DNA of the CDR3: TGCGCCAGCAGATCTTGGGGGGGGGAGACCCAGTACTTC.

This clone was counted ten times or more. The V and J genes are TRBV6-8 and TRBJ2-7, with 10 bases fitting TRBD1. V was clipped by 7 bases and J by 3 bases; unmatched bases: 6. CDR1 is MNHGY and CDR2 is SAAAGT in the germline V gene. The CDR3 extends over 14 amino acids. The CDR3 nucleotides read TGTGCCAGCACTTATGGACAGGGGGGCTACGAGCAGTACTTC. Its protein is CASTYGQGGYEQYF.

In its sample, this clone was seen many times. J is TRBJ1-2 and V is TRBV7-2; possible D gene TRBD1, 5 bases. Trimming took off 1 base at V and 7 bases at J, with 10 bases between the two ends. The V gene's germline CDR1 is SGHTA and CDR2 FQGNSA. The CDR3 spans 13 residues. The CDR3 DNA follows: TGTGCCAGCAGCTTAGTCCAGGGTGGTGGCTACACCTTC. Its protein is CASSLVQGGGYTF.

The rearrangement uses TRBV29-1 and TRBJ2-3; no definite D call. The CDR3 covers 14 residues. V was clipped by 2 bases and J by 2 bases, with 11 bases between them. Germline loops: CDR1 SQVTM, CDR2 ANQGSEA. Written as DNA, the CDR3 is TGCAGCGTTGAAAAGGAGTTATCCACAGATACGCAGTATTTT. It codes for CSVEKELSTDTQYF.

This clone was counted ten times or more. V and J are TRBV6-8 and TRBJ2-2, with 9 positions matching TRBD2. Germline V gene sequence: CDR1 MNHGY, CDR2 SAAAGT. The V segment lost 6 bases and the J segment 3 bases; nucleotides outside the gene matches: 5. CDR3 length equals 15 residues. CDR3 amino acids: CASRPGLAYTGELFF. For the CDR3, the DNA is TGTGCCAGCAGACCGGGACTAGCCTACACCGGGGAGCTGTTTTTT.

The rearrangement joins TRBV19 to TRBJ2-3; 9 nucleotides agree with TRBD2. The V and J ends lost 5 bases and 4 bases, in that order; junction bases with no gene match: 4. Germline V gene sequence: CDR1 LNHDA, CDR2 SQIVND (reference sequence). The CDR3 extends over 14 amino acids. CDR3 nucleotide sequence: TGTGCCAGTAGTTCTAGCGGGGTTGCAGATACGCAGTATTTT. Its translation is CASSSSGVADTQYF.

This clone was seen ten or more times. The rearrangement uses TRBV11-3 and TRBJ2-3; 7 positions agree with TRBD2. This CDR3 is built from 17 residues. V shed 1 base, J shed 6 bases, and the junction held 13 bases outside the gene matches. The V gene's germline CDR1 is SGHNT and CDR2 YENEEA. CDR3 DNA: TGTGCCAGCAGCTTAGTAGCCAGCGGGGCCGGGTGGGATACGCAGTATTTT. It translates to CASSLVASGAGWDTQYF. The whole variable domain, remainder taken from reference TRBV11-3 and TRBJ2-3, is EAGVVQSPRYKIIEKKQPVAFWCNPISGHNTLYWYLQNLGQGPELLIRYENEEAVDDSQLPKDRFSAERLKGVDSTLKIQPAELGDSAVYLCASSLVASGAGWDTQYFGPGTRLTVL.

This clone is labeled medium-sized (0.01 to 0.1%). V and J are TRBV6-8 and TRBJ2-3; D is uncertain. The CDR3 is 12 amino acids. Trimming took 10 bases from V and 0 from J, leaving 8 bases between them. Germline-derived CDR1 and CDR2 are MNHGY and SAAAGT. CDR3 sequence (DNA): TGTGCCACCGAAACTAGCACAGATACGCAGTATTTT. This sequence encodes CATETSTDTQYF.

This sequence joins TRBV10-3 and TRBJ2-5, with 10 bases identical to TRBD1. The trim removed 2 bases at V and 0 bases at J, leaving 3 bases unmatched. CDR1 and CDR2 (germline): ENHRY, SYGVKD. This CDR3 has 16 amino acids. CDR3 region: CAISEPGQGYQETQYF. CDR3 DNA: TGTGCCATCAGTGAGCCGGGACAGGGGTACCAAGAGACCCAGTACTTC.

This clone was detected ten times or more. The chain recombines TRBV11-3 with TRBJ1-3; D gene uncertain. Per the germline V gene, CDR1 is SGHNT and CDR2 is YENEEA. V shed 5 bases and J shed 0 bases, with 14 bases lying between them. This CDR3 region has 16 residues. The CDR3: CASSPLGRYSGNTIYF. The DNA of the CDR3 is TGTGCCAGCAGCCCCCTCGGACGCTACTCTGGAAACACCATATATTTT.

The chain joins TRBV19 to TRBJ2-2, with D possibly matching TRBD2 (6 bases). Germline V gene data show CDR1 as LNHDA and CDR2 as SQIVND (reference sequence). The CDR3 has 15 amino acids. The V gene lost 0 bases and the J gene lost 6 bases, with 11 bases spanning the gap. CDR3 in amino acids: CASSIDPSGAGELFF. CDR3 DNA: TGTGCCAGTAGTATAGATCCCTCGGGGGCCGGGGAGCTGTTTTTT.

The chain combines TRBV6-8 with TRBJ1-5; D gene uncertain. Germline CDR1 reads MNHGY; CDR2 reads SAAAGT. The CDR3 length is 15 residues. Trimming stripped 6 bases from V and 5 bases from J, with 17 bases between. CDR3: CASSFSGSRYQPQHF. CDR3 DNA sequence: TGTGCCAGCAGCTTCTCGGGGAGTAGATATCAGCCCCAGCATTTT.

This clone was counted many times. This chain links TRBV7-6 with TRBJ2-5; possible D gene TRBD2, 6 bases. This CDR3 is built from 15 residues. With 1 base removed from V and 3 bases from J, the gap between germline ends came to 12 bases. Germline V CDR1 and CDR2: SGHVS, FNYEAQ. The CDR3 loop reads CASSLVGGVEETQYF. The CDR3, as DNA: TGTGCCAGCAGCTTAGTCGGCGGGGTGGAAGAGACCCAGTACTTC.

J is TRBJ2-5 and V is TRBV9; 10 nucleotides match TRBD2. The CDR3 runs 19 residues. Germline trimming cut 4 bases from V and 5 bases from J; bases unmatched to any gene: 20. Germline V gene lookup returns CDR1 SGDLS and CDR2 YYNGEE. The CDR3, as DNA: TGTGCCAGCAGCACAGCACTCGAAGGCAAGGGACTAGCGTCTGAGACCCAGTACTTC. This translates into CASSTALEGKGLASETQYF. The full variable domain, in which reference TRBV9 and TRBJ2-5 provide the parts outside the CDR3, is DSGVTQTPKHLITATGQRVTLRCSPRSGDLSVYWYQQSLDQGLQFLIQYYNGEERAKGNILERFSAQQFPDLHSELNLSSLELGDSALYFCASSTALEGKGLASETQYFGPGTRLLVL.

The rearrangement uses TRBV23-1 and TRBJ2-3; D is perhaps TRBD2 (5 bases). TRBV23-1 has ORF status, its function being uncertain. V dropped 6 bases and J dropped 4 bases, with 11 bases sitting between them. The CDR3 spans 13 residues. The CDR3 reads CASSSDGADTQYF. In DNA, the CDR3 is TGCGCCAGCAGCTCGGACGGGGCAGATACGCAGTATTTT.

This chain joins TRBV19 and TRBJ2-5, with TRBD2 as a possible D gene (6 bases). This CDR3 is 13 amino acids long. The germline CDR1 and CDR2 sequences are LNHDA and SQIVND (reference sequence). Deletions cut 7 bases from V and 5 bases from J, with 14 bases between. The CDR3 bases are TGTGCCAGTAATCGGGGGTTGGGCGAGACCCAGTACTTC. It translates to CASNRGLGETQYF.